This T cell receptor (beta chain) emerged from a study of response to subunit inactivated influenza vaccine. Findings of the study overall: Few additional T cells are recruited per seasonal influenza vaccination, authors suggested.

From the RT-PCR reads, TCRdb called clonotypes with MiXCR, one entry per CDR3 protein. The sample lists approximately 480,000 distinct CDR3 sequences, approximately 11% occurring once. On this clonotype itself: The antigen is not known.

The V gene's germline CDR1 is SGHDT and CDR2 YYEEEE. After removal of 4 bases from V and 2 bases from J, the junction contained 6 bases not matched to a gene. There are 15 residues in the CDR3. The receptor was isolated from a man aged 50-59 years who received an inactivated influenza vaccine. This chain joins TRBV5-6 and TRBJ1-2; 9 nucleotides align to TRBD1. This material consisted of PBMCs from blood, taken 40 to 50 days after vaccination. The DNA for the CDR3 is TGTGCCAGCAGCCTCGGACAGGGGAGGAACTATGGCTACACCTTC. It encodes CASSLGQGRNYGYTF.